This is a list of T cell receptor beta chains from one sample in a study of blood T cells in healthy people across ages. MiXCR was run by TCRdb on the 5' RACE reads, yielding one entry per CDR3 protein. The profile shows about 1.5 million distinct CDR3 sequences, roughly 43% of them singletons. The sequenced material came from blood. The receptors were sampled from a woman under 30 in good health. Each CDR3 is given with its conserved first and last residue.

TRBV6-2/TRBV6-3 | CASSYRWTSEPLTSYEQYF
TRBV4-3 | CASSQATGPSRWEQYF
TRBV27 | CTSSSGQGVGELFF
TRBV9 | CASSVRGRAGRDTQYF
TRBV27 | CASSLGRAYEQYF
TRBV13 | CASSFYIGTSGGSTDTQYF
TRBV9 | CASSVGLSGANVLTF
TRBV12-3/TRBV12-4 | CASSSPGTRYGCTF
TRBV10-3 | CAISFSGTSDYTF
TRBV7-8 | CASSLVRRGIRIGNQPQHF
TRBV7-6 | CASSLKESEQYF
TRBV29-1 | CSVLPRPSYEQFF
TRBV5-1 | CASSLLAGGPDEQYF
TRBV27 | CASSLWGSNNSPLHF
TRBV5-1 | CASSLEDRVQETQYF
TRBV20-1 | CSAPTGGFVGAFF
TRBV6-2/TRBV6-3 | CASSYSGEEGQEQYF
TRBV6-1 | CASRPLGVQGDIYNEQFF
TRBV5-1 | CASSLRGGMADTQYF
TRBV7-2 | CASSLVGTENYEQYF
TRBV5-1 | CASSRQGSDEQFF
TRBV7-9 | CASSGRDRQSTDTQYF
TRBV7-9 | CASSVERTTYNEQFF
TRBV20-1 | CSASGERGITDTQYF
TRBV6-6 | CASSYSPDSVYEQYF
TRBV12-3/TRBV12-4 | CASRAQDHNEQFF
TRBV6-6 | CASRDNQPQHF
TRBV7-9 | CASSPNAGGQSIYNEQFF
TRBV7-9 | CASSLTGGGTNQPQHF
TRBV7-9 | CASSLKQASTDTQYF
TRBV7-2 | CASSLDLVRRGRAQPQHF
TRBV29-1 | CSVPQRKSDNEQYF
TRBV28 | CASIQPDSVEQYF
TRBV29-1 | CSVARTGISPSSYNEQFF
TRBV3-1 | CASSQDRLEGGVNEQYF
TRBV7-2 | CASSLGRGGESTDTQYF
TRBV29-1 | CSTAGTRNEQFF
TRBV6-5 | CASSPRARGKETQYF
TRBV7-9 | CASSTYMGVRYNEQFF
TRBV29-1 | CSVASSGANVLTF
TRBV28 | CASDFSSGSRDEQYF
TRBV4-3 | CASSQSGVREQYF